These 27 T cell receptor beta chains originate from one sample sequenced in a study of blood T cells in healthy people across ages. Primers used in a second PCR of roughly 7 to 11 cycles were a sample-barcoded 5' primer and a J-beta primer mix. TCRdb re-called the 5' RACE reads through MiXCR, storing one row per CDR3 protein. Among about 800,000 distinct CDR3 sequences, just under 25% were seen once, and the ten largest hold 3% to 4.5%. In addition, the sample was reused for a study of T cells of mothers and their children.

The sequencing sample was made of blood. Source of these receptors: a boy younger than 18 in good health.

The CDR3 coding sequence is TGTGCCAGCAGTTTTGAGTATTTCCAAGAGACCCAGTACTTC. Its translation: CASSFEYFQETQYF. V usage is TRBV12-3 or TRBV12-4 and J usage is TRBJ2-5; no clear D gene. The CDR3 spans 14 residues. Between the trimmed V and J ends, which lost 3 bases and 1 base, there was a span of 9 bases.

The rearrangement joins TRBV5-1 to TRBJ2-5, with 7 bases identical to TRBD1. The CDR3 contains 15 residues. Germline V lookup: CDR1 SGHRS, CDR2 YFSETQ. J was trimmed by 4 bases and V by 0 bases; bases with no gene match: 6. CDR3 amino acids: CASSLVVGGGETQYF. CDR3 bases: TGCGCCAGCAGCTTGGTTGTAGGGGGCGGAGAGACCCAGTACTTC.

The chain carries TRBV6-1 and TRBJ2-6, with D uncertain. The CDR3 extends over 16 amino acids. The germline V gene encodes CDR1 MNHNS and CDR2 SASEGT. The V end was cut by 6 bases, the J end by 0 bases, with 12 bases between. CDR3 in amino acids: CASRDPIRSGANVLTF. Here the CDR3 DNA reads TGTGCCAGCAGGGACCCTATACGCTCTGGGGCCAACGTCCTGACTTTC.

The chain employs TRBV7-8 and TRBJ2-4, with TRBD2 identical over 7 bases. V shed 0 bases, J shed 8 bases, and the junction held 1 base outside the gene matches. The CDR3 has 13 amino acids. Germline CDR1 is SGHVS and CDR2 is FQNEAQ. CDR3: CASSLAREDIQYF. The CDR3, as DNA: TGTGCCAGCAGCTTAGCACGGGAGGACATTCAGTACTTC.

Concerning this clonotype: Germline and junction disagree at one end, which may indicate a read error. This sequence joins TRBV7-2 and TRBJ2-5, with D tentatively TRBD2 (6 bases). The germline V gene encodes CDR1 SGHTA and CDR2 FQGNSA. The CDR3 is 11 residues long. This CDR3 is CAGSLGGEQYF. For the CDR3, the DNA is TGTGCCGGCAGCTTAGGAGGGGAGCAGTACTTC.

The table lists this clonotype with a few counts. V gene TRBV12-3 or TRBV12-4 combines with J gene TRBJ2-7, with TRBD1 matching 9 bases. The CDR3 length is 15 residues. Trimming removed 4 bases from V and 5 bases from J; junction bases left unmatched: 9. The CDR3 region is CASSSSGTGRNEQYF. Here the CDR3 DNA reads TGTGCCAGCAGTTCTTCCGGGACAGGGCGCAACGAGCAGTACTTC.

The chain joins TRBV9 to TRBJ2-3; the match to TRBD2 covers 7 bases. This CDR3 is 15 amino acids long. J gave up 1 base and V 3 bases, and 5 bases lay outside the gene matches. In germline, CDR1 is SGDLS, CDR2 YYNGEE. Here the CDR3 reads CASSGGTTRTDTQYF. The CDR3, as DNA: TGTGCCAGCAGCGGTGGGACTACCCGCACAGATACGCAGTATTTT.

This clonotype came up a few times. This chain joins TRBV4-3 and TRBJ2-5; no definite D call. V lost 0 bases to trimming and J lost 5 bases, with 16 bases between them. In germline, CDR1 is LGHNA, CDR2 YSLEER. The CDR3 contains 16 residues. The CDR3 sequence: CASSQDRMSKGETQYF. The CDR3 DNA reads TGCGCCAGCAGCCAAGATCGGATGAGCAAAGGGGAGACCCAGTACTTC.

This clonotype was found a few times. This sequence joins TRBV12-3 or TRBV12-4 and TRBJ2-7; D gene unclear. The CDR3 consists of 14 residues. V was trimmed by 3 bases and J by 2 bases, leaving 11 bases between them. This chain's CDR3 is CASSFVGATYEQYF. The DNA of the CDR3 is TGTGCCAGCAGTTTCGTCGGAGCCACCTACGAGCAGTACTTC.

The chain is built from TRBV29-1 and TRBJ2-3, with D uncertain. V lost 4 bases to trimming and J lost 0 bases, with 17 bases between them. Per the germline V gene, CDR1 is SQVTM and CDR2 is ANQGSEA. This CDR3 is built from 16 residues. Here the CDR3 DNA reads TGCAGCGTTGTTGGATGGGGTGGACGAAGCACAGATACGCAGTATTTT. Translating it yields CSVVGWGGRSTDTQYF.

This clonotype was seen only a few times. The gene calls are TRBV7-9 and TRBJ2-3; D is uncertain. Germline V CDR1 and CDR2: SEHNR, FQNEAQ (reference sequence). The CDR3 has 12 amino acids. The ends were cut back, 8 bases at V and 2 bases at J, with 8 bases in the middle. The CDR3 bases are TGTGCCAGCGGGTCCTTCACAGATACGCAGTATTTT. Translation: CASGSFTDTQYF. The full variable domain, its missing parts supplied by reference TRBV7-9 and TRBJ2-3, is DTGVSQNPRHKITKRGQNVTFRCDPISEHNRLYWYRQTLGQGPEFLTYFQNEAQLEKSRLLSDRFSAERPKGSFSTLEIQRTEQGDSAMYLCASGSFTDTQYFGPGTRLTVL.

This clonotype was seen repeatedly, ten times or more. The chain combines TRBV29-1 with TRBJ2-5, with D hard to call. The DNA end is more similar to TRBJ2-7, so the J call may be wrong. Germline V gene sequence: CDR1 SQVTM, CDR2 ANQGSEA. CDR3 length: 12 residues. CDR3 DNA: TGCAGCGGTGGATCTGGCGCCTACGAGCAGTACTTC. It is translated as CSGGSGAYEQYF.

This chain joins TRBV24-1 and TRBJ2-2; TRBD2 agrees at 14 bases. V shed 6 bases, J shed 6 bases, and the junction held 17 bases outside the gene matches. CDR1 is KGHDR and CDR2 is SFDVKD in the germline V gene. This CDR3 is 20 amino acids long. CDR3 bases: TGTGCCACCAGTACGCACCGACTAGCGGGGGGGCGAGGGAGCTCCGGGGAGCTGTTTTTT. Its translation: CATSTHRLAGGRGSSGELFF.

In its sample, this clonotype was seen a few times. The chain carries TRBV20-1 and TRBJ1-6, with TRBD1 as a possible D gene (6 bases). Germline V gives CDR1 DFQATT, CDR2 SNEGSKA (reference sequence). Between the trimmed V and J ends, which lost 1 base and 10 bases, there was a span of 11 bases. CDR3 length: 13 amino acids. This CDR3 is CSARAGVESPLHF. The DNA for the CDR3 is TGCAGTGCTAGAGCAGGGGTCGAGTCACCCCTCCACTTT.

The CDR3 here is CASGLSTGTYNEQFF. The CDR3 nucleotides are TGTGCTAGTGGTTTGTCGACAGGAACCTACAATGAGCAGTTCTTC. V gene TRBV12-5 combines with J gene TRBJ2-1; D is possibly TRBD1 (6 bases). The CDR3 spans 15 residues. Germline V gene sequence: CDR1 LGHNT, CDR2 FRNRAP. V gave up 2 bases and J gave up 2 bases, with 10 bases separating them. The variable domain in full, completed from reference TRBV12-5 and TRBJ2-1, reads DARVTQTPRHKVTEMGQEVTMRCQPILGHNTVFWYRQTMMQGLELLAYFRNRAPLDDSGMPKDRFSAEMPDATLATLKIQPSEPRDSAVYFCASGLSTGTYNEQFFGPGTRLTVL.

The J gene is TRBJ2-7, the V gene TRBV13; D ambiguous. Germline V gene lookup returns CDR1 PRHDT and CDR2 FYEKMQ (reference sequence). The CDR3 length is 15 residues. The V end was cut by 3 bases, the J end by 1 base, with 13 bases between. As DNA, the CDR3 is TGTGCCAGCAGCTTTAGAGGCCAGGCTTCCTACGAGCAGTACTTC. As protein: CASSFRGQASYEQYF.

The gene calls are TRBV28 and TRBJ2-5; perhaps D is TRBD1 or TRBD2 (5 bases each). The CDR3 consists of 12 residues. V was shortened by 6 bases and J by 10 bases, with 15 bases between the two germline ends. Looked up from germline, CDR1 is MDHEN and CDR2 is SYDVKM. The CDR3 coding sequence is TGTGCCAGCAGCCCTCGGGGCAGGCACCAGTACTTC. Protein: CASSPRGRHQYF. The complete variable domain, with remaining parts taken from reference TRBV28 and TRBJ2-5, reads DVKVTQSSRYLVKRTGEKVFLECVQDMDHENMFWYRQDPGLGLRLIYFSYDVKMKEKGDIPEGYSVSREKKERFSLILESASTNQTSMYLCASSPRGRHQYFGPGTRLLVL.

This clonotype was seen a few times. The chain uses TRBV7-9 and TRBJ1-4, with D tentatively TRBD1 (5 bases). The V gene lost 2 bases and the J gene lost 7 bases, with 8 bases spanning the gap. CDR1 and CDR2 from the germline V gene are SEHNR and FQNEAQ (reference sequence). The CDR3 covers 13 residues. CDR3 in DNA: TGTGCCAGCAGCTTATCAGGGTTTGAAAAACTGTTTTTT. Translated: CASSLSGFEKLFF.

This sequence joins TRBV29-1 and TRBJ1-2, with D possibly being TRBD1 (5 bases). Looked up from germline, CDR1 is SQVTM and CDR2 is ANQGSEA. V lost 2 bases and J lost 4, with 8 bases in between. This CDR3 has 12 residues. For the CDR3, the DNA is TGCAGCGTTGAATGGGACGGCTATGGCTACACCTTC. As protein: CSVEWDGYGYTF.

The chain has TRBV21-1 and TRBJ1-4; the DNA was not used to check the table's D call, TRBD1. TRBV21-1 is listed as a pseudogene. The CDR3 has 16 amino acids. The CDR3 sequence is CASTVPGQAVDEKLFF. In DNA, the CDR3 is TGTGCCAGCACCGTCCCGGGACAGGCTGTGGATGAAAAACTGTTTTTT.

The chain has TRBV27 and TRBJ1-2, with D possibly matching TRBD1 (5 bases). V shed 5 bases and J shed 2 bases, with 9 bases lying between them. This CDR3 contains 13 residues. CDR1 is MNHEY and CDR2 is SMNVEV in the germline V gene (reference sequence). CDR3 sequence: CASSPDTNYGYTF. The CDR3, as DNA: TGTGCCAGCAGTCCGGACACAAACTATGGCTACACCTTC.

This clonotype has only a few counts. The V call is TRBV29-1, the J call TRBJ2-7, with D possibly being TRBD1 or TRBD2 (6 bases each). Germline V CDR1 and CDR2: SQVTM, ANQGSEA. Trimming stripped 1 base from V and 7 bases from J, with 11 bases between. The CDR3 runs 12 residues. CDR3 nucleotide sequence: TGCAGCGTTGAAGGGGGGGCTCGGGAGCAGTACTTC. This encodes CSVEGGAREQYF.

The chain recombines TRBV5-1 with TRBJ2-3; D is uncertain. Trimming shortened V by 0 bases and J by 0 bases, and 8 bases separated the two germline ends. Looked up from germline, CDR1 is SGHRS and CDR2 is YFSETQ. The CDR3 spans 15 residues. The CDR3 region is CASSLEPASTDTQYF. CDR3 DNA: TGCGCCAGCAGCTTGGAACCAGCTAGCACAGATACGCAGTATTTT.

The chain uses TRBV5-1 and TRBJ2-7, with TRBD1 matching 8 bases. V dropped 4 bases and J dropped 0; count of bases not matched to a gene: 9. The length of the CDR3 is 16 residues. CDR1 and CDR2 (germline): SGHRS, YFSETQ. This chain's CDR3 is CASSKQDRAYSYEQYF. CDR3 in DNA: TGCGCCAGCAGCAAACAGGACAGGGCCTACTCCTACGAGCAGTACTTC.

The chain is built from TRBV29-1 and TRBJ2-5; 12 nucleotides match TRBD2. The J call may be mistaken, given a closer DNA end match to TRBJ2-1. Germline V gene data show CDR1 as SQVTM and CDR2 as ANQGSEA. This CDR3 is 17 amino acids long. In nucleotides, the CDR3 is TGCAGCGCTGGGACAGGGGCTAGCGGGAGGGCCTACAATGAGCAGTTCTTC. Translating gives CSAGTGASGRAYNEQFF.

The CDR3 DNA follows: TGCAGTGCTAGGGTTGAGCAGGGGCTTACCGGGGAGCTGTTTTTT. Protein: CSARVEQGLTGELFF. The genes are TRBV20-1 and TRBJ2-2, with D possibly matching TRBD1 (6 bases). Germline-derived CDR1 and CDR2 are DFQATT and SNEGSKA (reference sequence). Trimming pared 3 bases from V and 5 bases from J, leaving 16 bases between. The CDR3 runs 15 residues.

The rearrangement uses TRBV12-3 or TRBV12-4 and TRBJ2-5; TRBD2 is a possible D gene (6 bases). The germline V and J ends were trimmed by 5 bases and 4 bases, with 14 bases remaining between them. The CDR3 length is 14 residues. CDR3 amino acids: CASSETSYGETQYF. Here the CDR3 DNA reads TGTGCCAGCAGTGAGACTAGTTATGGAGAGACCCAGTACTTC.